Each of the 3 T cell receptor beta chains below was sequenced from the same sample in a study of cytomegalovirus exposure and HLA in healthy donors. Use of 60 Vbeta and 13 Jbeta primers characterized the PCR. Assay used: immunoSEQ multiplex PCR; TCRdb lists only in-frame clones, some missing. This sample yields 110,000 to 150,000 clones, of which roughly 80% are seen a single time; more than 0.75% belongs to the top ten. Source material: PBMCs. Receptors originate from a man aged 18 to 29 in good health and CMV-seronegative.

The chain employs TRBV30 and TRBJ1-2; 9 bases fit TRBD1. Unmatched junction bases numbered 5, after V lost 5 bases and J lost 4 bases. Germline lookup yields CDR1 GTSNPN and CDR2 SVGIG (reference sequence). This CDR3 contains 13 residues. CDR3 protein: CAWQQGAIYGYTF. The CDR3, as DNA: TGTGCCTGGCAACAGGGGGCCATCTATGGCTACACCTTC.

This chain uses TRBV16 with TRBJ1-2; D unresolved. There are 14 residues in the CDR3. Germline CDR1 KGHSY, CDR2 FQNENV. V lost 0 bases to trimming and J lost 3 bases, with 8 bases between them. This CDR3 is CASSQSGGYYGYTF. The DNA of the CDR3 is TGTGCCAGCAGCCAATCGGGAGGGTACTATGGCTACACCTTC.

The chain combines TRBV11-2 with TRBJ2-7, with TRBD2 identical over 13 bases. The CDR3 runs to 17 residues. V gave up 3 bases and J gave up 5 bases; unmatched junction bases: 10. Germline-derived CDR1 and CDR2 are SGHAT and FQNNGV. CDR3: CASSFETSGGLRDEQYF. CDR3 DNA sequence: TGTGCCAGCAGCTTCGAGACTAGCGGGGGGCTCCGGGACGAGCAGTACTTC.